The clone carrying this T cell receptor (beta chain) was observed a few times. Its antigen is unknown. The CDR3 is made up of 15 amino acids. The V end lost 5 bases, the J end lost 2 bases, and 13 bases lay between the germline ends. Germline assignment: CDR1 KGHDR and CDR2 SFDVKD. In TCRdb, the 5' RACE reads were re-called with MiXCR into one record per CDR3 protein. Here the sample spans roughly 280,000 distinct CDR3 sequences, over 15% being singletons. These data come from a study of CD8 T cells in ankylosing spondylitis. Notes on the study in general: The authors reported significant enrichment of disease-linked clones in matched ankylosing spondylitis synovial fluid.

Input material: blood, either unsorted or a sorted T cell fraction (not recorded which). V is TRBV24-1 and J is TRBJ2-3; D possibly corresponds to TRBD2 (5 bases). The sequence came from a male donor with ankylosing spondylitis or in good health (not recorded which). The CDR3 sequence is CATSVGGTTTDTQYF. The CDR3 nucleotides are TGTGCCACCAGTGTTGGAGGAACAACCACAGATACGCAGTATTTT.